This T cell receptor (beta chain) is from a study of type 1 regulatory T cells (dated by TCRdb to about 2021). General notes on the study: The study characterized an in vitro protocol that generated a Tr1-enriched, alloantigen-specific CD4 T cell product named T-allo10. T-allo10 was under clinical evaluation in patients with hematological malignancies receiving allogeneic hematopoietic stem cell transplantation.

The sequencer listed for this sample is Illumina MiSeq. TCRdb reprocessed the public reads (quality trimming at Q25 with fastp, clone calling with MiXCR) and kept in-frame beta chains. Rows are combined by CDR3 protein, so each entry shows the most common genes and DNA. The table for this sample lists more than 60,000 distinct CDR3 sequences; about 50% of them were counted only once. Approximately 2% of the sample is taken by the ten largest. In this sample, this clonotype turned up a few times. This receptor's antigen is unknown. No per-base quality is available; no much larger clone lies one base away. The V end loses 0 bases and the J end loses 4 bases, and a stretch of 6 bases separates them. The germline V gene (reference sequence) supplies CDR1 SEHNR and CDR2 FQNEAQ. Inclusive of the bounding cysteine and phenylalanine, the CDR3 is 13 residues long. The read is trimmed to its CDR3 DNA, 39 bases read in frame from base 1.

Overall study outcomes, separate from this receptor: Compared with non-Tr1 cells, Tr1 cells had a TCR repertoire that was more restricted, a finding the study read as clonal expansion induced by alloantigen.

This sequence was found in a human donor in good health. The chain is made from TRBV7-9 and TRBJ2-5; the D gene is perhaps TRBD1, on 5 matching bases. The sequencing sample was made of cultured non-Tr1 T cells, either the whole culture or a sorted T cell fraction (not recorded which). Explained via the paper, the cell subset or site label denotes: non-Tr1 population from the T-allo10 product. The nucleotide sequence reads as follows: TGTGCCAGCAGCTTAGCCCAGGGAGAGACCCAGTACTTC. Translation gives CASSLAQGETQYF.